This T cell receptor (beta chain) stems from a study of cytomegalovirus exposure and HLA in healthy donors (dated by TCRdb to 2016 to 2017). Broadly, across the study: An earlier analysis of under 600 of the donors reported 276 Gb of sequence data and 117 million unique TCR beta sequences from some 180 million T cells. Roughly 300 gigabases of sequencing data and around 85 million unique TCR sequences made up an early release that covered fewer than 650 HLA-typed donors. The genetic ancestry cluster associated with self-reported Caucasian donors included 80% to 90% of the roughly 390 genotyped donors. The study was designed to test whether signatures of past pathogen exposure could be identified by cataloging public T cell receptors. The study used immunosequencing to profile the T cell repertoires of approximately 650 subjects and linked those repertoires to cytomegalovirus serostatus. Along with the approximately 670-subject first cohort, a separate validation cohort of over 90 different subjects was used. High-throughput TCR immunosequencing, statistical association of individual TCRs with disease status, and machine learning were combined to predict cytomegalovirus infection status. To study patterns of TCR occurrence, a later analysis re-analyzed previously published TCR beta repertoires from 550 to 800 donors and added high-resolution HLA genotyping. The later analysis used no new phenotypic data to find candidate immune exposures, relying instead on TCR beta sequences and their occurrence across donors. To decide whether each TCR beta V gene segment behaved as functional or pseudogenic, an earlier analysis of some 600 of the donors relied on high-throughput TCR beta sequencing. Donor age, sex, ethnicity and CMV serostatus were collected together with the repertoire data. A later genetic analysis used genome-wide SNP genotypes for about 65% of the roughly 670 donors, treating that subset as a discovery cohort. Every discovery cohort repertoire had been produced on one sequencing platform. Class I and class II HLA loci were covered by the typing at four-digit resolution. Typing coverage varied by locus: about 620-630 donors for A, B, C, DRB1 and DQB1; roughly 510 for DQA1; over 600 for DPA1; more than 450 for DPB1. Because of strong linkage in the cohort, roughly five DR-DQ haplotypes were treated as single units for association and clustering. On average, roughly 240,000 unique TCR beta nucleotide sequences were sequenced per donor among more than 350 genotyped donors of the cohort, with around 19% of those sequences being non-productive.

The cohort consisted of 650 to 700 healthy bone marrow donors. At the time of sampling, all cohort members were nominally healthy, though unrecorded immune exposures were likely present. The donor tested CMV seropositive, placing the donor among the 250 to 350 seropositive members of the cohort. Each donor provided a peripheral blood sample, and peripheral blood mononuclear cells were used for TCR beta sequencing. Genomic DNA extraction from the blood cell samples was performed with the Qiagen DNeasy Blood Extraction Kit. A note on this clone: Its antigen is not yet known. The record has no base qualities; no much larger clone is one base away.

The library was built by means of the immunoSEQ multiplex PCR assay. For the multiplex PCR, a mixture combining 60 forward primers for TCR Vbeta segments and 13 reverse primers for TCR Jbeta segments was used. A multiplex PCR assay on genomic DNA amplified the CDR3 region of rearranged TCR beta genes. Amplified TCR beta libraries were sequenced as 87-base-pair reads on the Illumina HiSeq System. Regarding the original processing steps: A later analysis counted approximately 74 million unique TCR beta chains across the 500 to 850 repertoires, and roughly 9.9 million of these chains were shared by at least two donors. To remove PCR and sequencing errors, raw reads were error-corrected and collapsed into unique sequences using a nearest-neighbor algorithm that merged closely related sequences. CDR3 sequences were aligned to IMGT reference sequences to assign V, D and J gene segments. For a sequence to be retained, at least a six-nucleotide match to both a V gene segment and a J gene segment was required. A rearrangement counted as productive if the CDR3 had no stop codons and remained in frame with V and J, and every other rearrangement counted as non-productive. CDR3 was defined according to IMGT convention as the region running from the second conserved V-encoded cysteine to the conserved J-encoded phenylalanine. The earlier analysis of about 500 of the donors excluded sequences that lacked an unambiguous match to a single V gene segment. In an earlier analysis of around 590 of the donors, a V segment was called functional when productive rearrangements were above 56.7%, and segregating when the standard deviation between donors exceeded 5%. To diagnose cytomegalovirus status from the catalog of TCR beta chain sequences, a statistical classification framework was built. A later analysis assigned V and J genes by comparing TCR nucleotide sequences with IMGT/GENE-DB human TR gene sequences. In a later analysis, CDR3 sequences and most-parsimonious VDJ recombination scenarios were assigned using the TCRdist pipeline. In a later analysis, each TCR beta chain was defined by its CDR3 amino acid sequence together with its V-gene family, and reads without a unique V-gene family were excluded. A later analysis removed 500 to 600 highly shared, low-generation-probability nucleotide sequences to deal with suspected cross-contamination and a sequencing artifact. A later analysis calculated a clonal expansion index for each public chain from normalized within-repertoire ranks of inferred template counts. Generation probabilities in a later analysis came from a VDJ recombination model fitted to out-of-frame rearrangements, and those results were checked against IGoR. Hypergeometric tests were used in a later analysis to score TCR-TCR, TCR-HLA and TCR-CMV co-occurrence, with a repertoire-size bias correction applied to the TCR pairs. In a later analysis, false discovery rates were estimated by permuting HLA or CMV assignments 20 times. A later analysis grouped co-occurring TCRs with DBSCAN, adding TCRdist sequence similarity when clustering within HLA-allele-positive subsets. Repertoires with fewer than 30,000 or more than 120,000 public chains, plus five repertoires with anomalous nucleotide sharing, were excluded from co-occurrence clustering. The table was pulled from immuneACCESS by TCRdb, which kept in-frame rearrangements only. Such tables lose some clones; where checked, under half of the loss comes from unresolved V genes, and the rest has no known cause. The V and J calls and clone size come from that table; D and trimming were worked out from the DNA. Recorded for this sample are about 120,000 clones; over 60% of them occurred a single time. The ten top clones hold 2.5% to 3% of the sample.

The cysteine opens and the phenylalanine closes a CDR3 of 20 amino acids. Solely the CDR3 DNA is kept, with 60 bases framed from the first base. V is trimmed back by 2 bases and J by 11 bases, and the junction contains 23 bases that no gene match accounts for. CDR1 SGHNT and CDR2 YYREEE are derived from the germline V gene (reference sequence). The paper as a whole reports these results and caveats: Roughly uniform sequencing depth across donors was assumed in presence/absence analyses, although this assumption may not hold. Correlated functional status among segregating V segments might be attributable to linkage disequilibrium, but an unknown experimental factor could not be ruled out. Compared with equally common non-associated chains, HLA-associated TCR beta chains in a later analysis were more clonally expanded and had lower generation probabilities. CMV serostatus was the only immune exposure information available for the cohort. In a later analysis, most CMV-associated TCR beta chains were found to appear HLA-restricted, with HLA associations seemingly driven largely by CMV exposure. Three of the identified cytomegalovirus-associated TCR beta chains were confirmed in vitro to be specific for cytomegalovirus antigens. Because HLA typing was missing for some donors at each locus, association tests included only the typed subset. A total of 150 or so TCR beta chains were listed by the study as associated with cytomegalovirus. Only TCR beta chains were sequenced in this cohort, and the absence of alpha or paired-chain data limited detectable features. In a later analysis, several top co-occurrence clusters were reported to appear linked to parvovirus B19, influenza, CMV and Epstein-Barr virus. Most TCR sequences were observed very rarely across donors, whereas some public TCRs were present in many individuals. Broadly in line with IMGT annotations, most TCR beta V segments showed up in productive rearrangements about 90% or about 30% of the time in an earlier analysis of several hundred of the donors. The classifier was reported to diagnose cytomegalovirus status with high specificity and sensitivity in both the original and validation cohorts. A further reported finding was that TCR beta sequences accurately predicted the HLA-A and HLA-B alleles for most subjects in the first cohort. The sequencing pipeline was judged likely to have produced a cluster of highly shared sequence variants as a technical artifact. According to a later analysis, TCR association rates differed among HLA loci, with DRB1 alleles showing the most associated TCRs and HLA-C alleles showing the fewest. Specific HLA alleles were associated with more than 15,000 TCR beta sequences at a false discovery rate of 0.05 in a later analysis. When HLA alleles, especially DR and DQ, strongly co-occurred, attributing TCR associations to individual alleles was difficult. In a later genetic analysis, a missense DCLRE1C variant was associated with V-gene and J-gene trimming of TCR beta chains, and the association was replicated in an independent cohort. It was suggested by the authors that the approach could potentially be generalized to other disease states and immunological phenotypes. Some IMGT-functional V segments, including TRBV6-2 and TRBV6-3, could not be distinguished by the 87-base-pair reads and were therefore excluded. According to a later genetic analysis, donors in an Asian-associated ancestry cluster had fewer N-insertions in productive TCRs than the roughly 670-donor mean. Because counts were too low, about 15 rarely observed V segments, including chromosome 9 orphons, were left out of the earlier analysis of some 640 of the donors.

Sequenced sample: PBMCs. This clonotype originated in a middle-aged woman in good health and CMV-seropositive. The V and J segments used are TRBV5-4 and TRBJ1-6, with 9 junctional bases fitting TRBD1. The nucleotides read TGTGCCAGCAGCTTTCCAGGGTCTCCCCGCGGCCCCGACAGGGGGACACCCCTCCACTTT. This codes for CASSFPGSPRGPDRGTPLHF.